These T cell receptor beta chains were read from a single sample in a study of vaccination effects on CD4 cells after COVID-19. These receptors lack a known antigen. The table came from immunoSEQ multiplex PCR; TCRdb's copy has only in-frame clones and leaves some out. The data contain roughly 23,000 clones, around four fifths of them singletons. The material was CD4+ T cells from PBMCs cultured with HCoV-NL63 spike peptides, obtained after COVID-19 vaccination. The receptor set was obtained from a human donor who received a COVID-19 vaccine. The CDR3 runs from the conserved cysteine through the conserved F or W. A D gene is named only where the DNA matches it firmly. The listing skips clone size in some rows; elsewhere it reads once, few, many or a size class.

cdr3_nt,cdr3_aa,v_call,j_call,clone_size,d_call
TGTGCCAGCAGTTCTGGACACATTCAGTACTTC,CASSSGHIQYF,TRBV28,TRBJ2-4,.,.
TGTGCCAGCAGCCCCGGGACCCCCTACGAGCAGTACTTC,CASSPGTPYEQYF,TRBV9,TRBJ2-7,.,.
TGTGCCAGCAGCCCAAGGTTGTGGGGATCCTATAATTCACCCCTCCACTTT,CASSPRLWGSYNSPLHF,TRBV3-1/TRBV3-2,TRBJ1-6,.,.
TGTGCCAGCAGACAGCGGGGTTCTTCCCGCGCCACAGATACGCAGTATTTT,CASRQRGSSRATDTQYF,TRBV5-4,TRBJ2-3,few,TRBD2
TGTGCCAGCAGCCTGGGTGGAAACACCATATATTTT,CASSLGGNTIYF,TRBV9,TRBJ1-3,.,.
TGTGCCAGCAGCCGTACGGGGTTAACCGTCTCCTACGAGCAGTACTTC,CASSRTGLTVSYEQYF,TRBV5-4,TRBJ2-7,.,.
TGTGCCAGCAGTGCGGCGGGGGGCGCAGAGTACTTC,CASSAAGGAEYF,TRBV27,TRBJ2-7,once,TRBD2
TGTGCCAGCAGTTCCCTTAGCGGGGGGGTTTACAATGAGCAGTTCTTC,CASSSLSGGVYNEQFF,TRBV6-5,TRBJ2-1,once,TRBD2
TGTGCCATCAGTGAGAGGGATGGCTACACCTTC,CAISERDGYTF,TRBV10-3,TRBJ1-2,.,.
TGTGCCAGCAGCTTAGCGTACGCTGAAGCTTTCTTT,CASSLAYAEAFF,TRBV7-9,TRBJ1-1,once,.
TGTGCCAGCAGCTTAGTAGGTTCACCCCTCCACTTT,CASSLVGSPLHF,TRBV7-2,TRBJ1-6,.,.
TGTGCCAGCAGATGGGCGGCCGCTTCAGGTTATGGCTACACCTTC,CASRWAAASGYGYTF,TRBV21-1,TRBJ1-2,few,.
TGTGCCAGTAACCAGGACTTGGGGAATCAGCCCCAGCATTTT,CASNQDLGNQPQHF,TRBV19,TRBJ1-5,.,.
TGTGCCAGCAGCGTAGACCTAGCGGGGGGGCCCCCCGGGGAGCTGTTTTTT,CASSVDLAGGPPGELFF,TRBV9,TRBJ2-2,.,TRBD2
TGTGCCAGCAGCCGGGGACAGGGAAAACCAGGGGAGCTGTTTTTT,CASSRGQGKPGELFF,TRBV6-2/TRBV6-3,TRBJ2-2,few,TRBD1
TGCGCCAGCAGTGAGTTGTCATTCTCCTACGAGCAGTACTTC,CASSELSFSYEQYF,TRBV5-1,TRBJ2-7,.,.
TGTGCCTGGAGTGAGGGGGCGGACGAGCAGTACTTC,CAWSEGADEQYF,TRBV30,TRBJ2-7,.,TRBD1
TGTGCCAGCAGCTTAGTGGGACTAGCGGGGAAATACAATGAGCAGTTCTTC,CASSLVGLAGKYNEQFF,TRBV7-2,TRBJ2-1,.,TRBD2
TGTGCCAGCAGCCCCCCGACAGGGGGCGATGGCTACACCTTC,CASSPPTGGDGYTF,TRBV6-5,TRBJ1-2,.,TRBD1
TGTGCCAGCAGTGAGGACAGAAGGGCACCCCTCCACTTT,CASSEDRRAPLHF,TRBV6-1,TRBJ1-6,.,.
TGTGCCAGCAGTAAAGGGCCCGGGACAGGAGGGACCTACGAGCAGTACTTC,CASSKGPGTGGTYEQYF,TRBV7-6,TRBJ2-7,once,TRBD1
TGTGCCAGCAGCCCGGGACCGAACACCGGGGAGCTGTTTTTT,CASSPGPNTGELFF,TRBV3-1/TRBV3-2,TRBJ2-2,.,.
TGTGCCATCAGTAGCGGGAGTTACGAGCAGTACTTC,CAISSGSYEQYF,TRBV10-3,TRBJ2-7,.,TRBD2
TGTGCCAGTAGTATCCAGGGGATTAGAGCTGAAGCTTTCTTT,CASSIQGIRAEAFF,TRBV19,TRBJ1-1,once,.
TGTGCCAGCAGCCTCCCTTTAGGTGATGGGGCCAACGTCCTGACTTTC,CASSLPLGDGANVLTF,TRBV6-6,TRBJ2-6,.,.
TGTGCCAGCAGTTTTATTTGGGGACAGGGCCGGGAGGCCCAGTACTTC,CASSFIWGQGREAQYF,TRBV27,TRBJ2-5,.,TRBD1
TGTGCCATCAGTGAGTCGGGCTCACAAGAGACCCAGTACTTC,CAISESGSQETQYF,TRBV10-3,TRBJ2-5,.,.
TGTGCCAGCAACAAAGGGGGTGGAAACTCCTACGAGCAGTACTTC,CASNKGGGNSYEQYF,TRBV5-4,TRBJ2-7,.,.
TGTGCCAGCATTTACTCCGGTAGCTCCTACAATGAGCAGTTCTTC,CASIYSGSSYNEQFF,TRBV13,TRBJ2-1,.,.
TGTGCCAGCAGCTCCTGGGGACTGACCTACGAGCAGTACTTC,CASSSWGLTYEQYF,TRBV13,TRBJ2-7,.,.
TGTGCCAGCAGGTTAGGCAGCGGGGGGACCCACAATGAGCAGTTCTTC,CASRLGSGGTHNEQFF,TRBV3-1/TRBV3-2,TRBJ2-1,.,TRBD2
TGTGCCAGCAGCCTCCAGCGGATCTCCGGGAGGGCCTACAATGAGCAGTTCTTC,CASSLQRISGRAYNEQFF,TRBV3-1/TRBV3-2,TRBJ2-1,few,TRBD2
TGTGCCAGCAGCTCACCTAGCGTTGAGCAGTTCTTC,CASSSPSVEQFF,TRBV7-2,TRBJ2-1,.,.